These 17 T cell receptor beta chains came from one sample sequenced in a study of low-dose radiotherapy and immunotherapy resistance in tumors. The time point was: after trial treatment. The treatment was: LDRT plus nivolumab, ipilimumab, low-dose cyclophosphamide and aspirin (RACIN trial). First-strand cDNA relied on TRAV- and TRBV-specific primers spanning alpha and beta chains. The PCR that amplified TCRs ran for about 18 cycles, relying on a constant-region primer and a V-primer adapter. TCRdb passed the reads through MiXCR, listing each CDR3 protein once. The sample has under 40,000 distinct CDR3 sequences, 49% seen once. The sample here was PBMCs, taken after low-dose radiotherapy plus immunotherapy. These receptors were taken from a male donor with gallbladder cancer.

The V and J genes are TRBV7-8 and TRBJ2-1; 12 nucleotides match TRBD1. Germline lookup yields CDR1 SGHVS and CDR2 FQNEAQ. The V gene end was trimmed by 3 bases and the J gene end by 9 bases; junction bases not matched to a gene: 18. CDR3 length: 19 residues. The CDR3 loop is CASSFPLPRDRGHGSEQFF. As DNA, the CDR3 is TGTGCCAGCAGCTTCCCCTTACCCCGGGACAGGGGGCATGGGAGTGAGCAGTTCTTC.

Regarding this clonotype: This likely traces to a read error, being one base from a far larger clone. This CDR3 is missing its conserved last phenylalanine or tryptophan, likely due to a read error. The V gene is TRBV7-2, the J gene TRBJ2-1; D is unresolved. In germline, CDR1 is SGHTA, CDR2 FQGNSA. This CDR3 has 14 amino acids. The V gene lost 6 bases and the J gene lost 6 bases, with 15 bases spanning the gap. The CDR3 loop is CASSRSDVGNEQFL. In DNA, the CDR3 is TGTGCCAGCAGTAGGAGCGATGTCGGCAATGAGCAGTTCTTA.

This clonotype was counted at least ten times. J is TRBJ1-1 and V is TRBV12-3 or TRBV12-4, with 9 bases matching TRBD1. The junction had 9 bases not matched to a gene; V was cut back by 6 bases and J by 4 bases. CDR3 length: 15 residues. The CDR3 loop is CASSSQGAIGTEAFF. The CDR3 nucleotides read TGTGCCAGCAGCTCACAGGGGGCTATTGGCACTGAAGCTTTCTTT.

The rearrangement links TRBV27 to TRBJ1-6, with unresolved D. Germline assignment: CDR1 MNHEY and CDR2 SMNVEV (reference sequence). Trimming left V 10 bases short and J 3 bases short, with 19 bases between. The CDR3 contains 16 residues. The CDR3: CATTPPANRYNSPLHF. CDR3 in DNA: TGTGCCACTACACCCCCAGCAAACCGCTATAATTCACCCCTCCACTTT.

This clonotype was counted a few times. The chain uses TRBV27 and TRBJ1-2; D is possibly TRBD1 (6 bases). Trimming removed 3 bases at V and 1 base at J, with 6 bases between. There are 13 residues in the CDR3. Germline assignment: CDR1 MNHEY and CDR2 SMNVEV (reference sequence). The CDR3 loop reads CASSFRGNYGYTF. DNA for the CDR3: TGTGCCAGCAGTTTCAGGGGTAACTATGGCTACACCTTC.

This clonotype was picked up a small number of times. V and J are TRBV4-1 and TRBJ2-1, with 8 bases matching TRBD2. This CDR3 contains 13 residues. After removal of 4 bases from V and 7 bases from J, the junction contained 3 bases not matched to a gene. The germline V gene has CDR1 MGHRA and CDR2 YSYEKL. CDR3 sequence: CASSLIAGNEQFF. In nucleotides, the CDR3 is TGCGCCAGCAGCCTGATAGCGGGAAATGAGCAGTTCTTC.

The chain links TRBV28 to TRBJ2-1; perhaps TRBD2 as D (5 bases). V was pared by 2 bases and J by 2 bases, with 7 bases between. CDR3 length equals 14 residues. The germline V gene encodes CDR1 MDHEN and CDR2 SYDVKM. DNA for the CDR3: TGTGCCAGCAGTTTAGGGAGCCCCTACAATGAGCAGTTCTTC. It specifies CASSLGSPYNEQFF. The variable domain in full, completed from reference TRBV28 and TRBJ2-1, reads DVKVTQSSRYLVKRTGEKVFLECVQDMDHENMFWYRQDPGLGLRLIYFSYDVKMKEKGDIPEGYSVSREKKERFSLILESASTNQTSMYLCASSLGSPYNEQFFGPGTRLTVL.

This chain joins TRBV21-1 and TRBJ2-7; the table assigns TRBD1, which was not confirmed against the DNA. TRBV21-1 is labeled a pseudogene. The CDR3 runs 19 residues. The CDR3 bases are TGTGCCAGCAGCAAAAGGACAGGGCTTTGGACGACCCACAACTACGAGCAGTACTTC. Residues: CASSKRTGLWTTHNYEQYF.

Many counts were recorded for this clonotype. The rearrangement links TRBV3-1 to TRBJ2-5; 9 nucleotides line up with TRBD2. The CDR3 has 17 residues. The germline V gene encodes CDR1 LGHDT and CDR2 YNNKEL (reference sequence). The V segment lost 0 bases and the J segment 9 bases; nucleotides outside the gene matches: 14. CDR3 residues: CASSQDLGLAPSTAQYF. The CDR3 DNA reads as TGTGCCAGCAGCCAAGATCTTGGACTAGCGCCTTCAACGGCCCAGTACTTC.

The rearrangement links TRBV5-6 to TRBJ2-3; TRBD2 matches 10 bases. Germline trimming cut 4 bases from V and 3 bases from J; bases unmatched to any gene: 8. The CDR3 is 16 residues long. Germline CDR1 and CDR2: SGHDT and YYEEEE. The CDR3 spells CASSASSGGLTDTQYF. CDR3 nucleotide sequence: TGTGCCAGCAGCGCCTCTAGCGGGGGATTGACAGATACGCAGTATTTT.

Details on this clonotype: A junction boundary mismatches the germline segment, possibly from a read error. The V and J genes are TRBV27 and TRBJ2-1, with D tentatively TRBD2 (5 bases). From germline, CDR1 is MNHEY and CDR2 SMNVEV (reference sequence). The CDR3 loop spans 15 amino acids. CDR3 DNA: TGTGCCACCAGTACAAGGACTGGGTCCTACAATGAGCAGTTCTTC. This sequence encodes CATSTRTGSYNEQFF.

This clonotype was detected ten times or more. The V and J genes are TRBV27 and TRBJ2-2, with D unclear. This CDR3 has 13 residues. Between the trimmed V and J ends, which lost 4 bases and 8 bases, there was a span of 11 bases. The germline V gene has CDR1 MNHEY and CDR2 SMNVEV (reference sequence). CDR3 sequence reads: CASSSYRDGELFF. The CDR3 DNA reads TGTGCCAGCAGTTCTTATCGTGATGGGGAGCTGTTTTTT.

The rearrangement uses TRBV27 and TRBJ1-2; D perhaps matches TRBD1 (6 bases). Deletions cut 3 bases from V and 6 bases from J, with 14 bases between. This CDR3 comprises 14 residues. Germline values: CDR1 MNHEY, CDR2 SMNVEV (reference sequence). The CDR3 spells CASSLADRMNGYTF. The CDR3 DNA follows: TGTGCCAGCAGTTTGGCTGACAGGATGAATGGCTACACCTTC.

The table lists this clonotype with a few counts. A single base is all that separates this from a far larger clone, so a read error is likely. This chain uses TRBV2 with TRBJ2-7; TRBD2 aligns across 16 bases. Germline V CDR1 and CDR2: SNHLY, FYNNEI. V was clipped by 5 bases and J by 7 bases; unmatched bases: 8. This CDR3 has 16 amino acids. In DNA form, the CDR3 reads TGTGCCAGCAGTACGGGACTAGCGGGGGGGCGGTATGAGCAGTACTTC. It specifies CASSTGLAGGRYEQYF.

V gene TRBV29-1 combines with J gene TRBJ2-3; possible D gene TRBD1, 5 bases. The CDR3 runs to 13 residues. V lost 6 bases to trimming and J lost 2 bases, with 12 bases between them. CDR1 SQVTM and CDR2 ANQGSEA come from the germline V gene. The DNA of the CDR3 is TGCAGCGTCGACCCAGGGTTCACAGATACGCAGTATTTT. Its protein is CSVDPGFTDTQYF.

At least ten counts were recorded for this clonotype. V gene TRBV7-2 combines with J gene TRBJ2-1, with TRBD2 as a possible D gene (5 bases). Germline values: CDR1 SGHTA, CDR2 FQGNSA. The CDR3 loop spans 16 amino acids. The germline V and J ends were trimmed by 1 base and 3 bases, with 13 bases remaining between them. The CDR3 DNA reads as TGTGCCAGCAGCTTAGGCCCTCTGCGGGTCTACAATGAGCAGTTCTTC. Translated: CASSLGPLRVYNEQFF.

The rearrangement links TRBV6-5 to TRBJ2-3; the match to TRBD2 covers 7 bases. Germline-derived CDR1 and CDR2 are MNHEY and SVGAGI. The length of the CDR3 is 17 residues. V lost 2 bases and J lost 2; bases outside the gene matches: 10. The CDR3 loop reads CASSYRRGAGNTDTQYF. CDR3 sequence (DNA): TGTGCCAGCAGTTACCGCCGCGGAGCGGGGAACACAGATACGCAGTATTTT.